Listed here are 5 T cell receptor beta chains from one sample, sequenced in a study of CXCR3-negative and CXCR3-positive naive CD8 T cells. Notes on the study in general: When CXCR3-positive naive cells were set against CXCR3-negative naive cells, the former had more hydrophobic TRB CDR3s.

UMI-labeled TRB cDNA libraries were prepared by 5' RACE. TCRdb reprocessed the 5' RACE reads and stores each CDR3 protein as one record, lacking DNA. The repertoire table contains 85,000 to 120,000 distinct CDR3 sequences. These receptors' antigens are unknown. Source material: naive CXCR3+ CD8+ T cells from blood. Subset denoted: CD45RO-CCR7+CD27+CD95- naive CD8+ T cells expressing CXCR3 (TNR3+). The receptors were gathered from a human donor in good health. Some clones in this sample may be carry-over from other donors' samples.

The J gene is TRBJ2-1, the V gene TRBV2; the D call from TCRdb, TRBD1, cannot be confirmed without DNA. The CDR3 is 15 residues long. Germline values: CDR1 SNHLY, CDR2 FYNNEI. The CDR3 reads CASSGTETAYNEQFF.

The V gene is TRBV6-6, the J gene TRBJ2-2; as DNA is missing, the TRBD2 call by TCRdb cannot be tested. Germline-derived CDR1 and CDR2 are MNHNY and SVGAGI (reference sequence). The CDR3 is made up of 16 amino acids. CDR3 region: CASSTGTSGETGELFF.

The chain uses TRBV29-1 and TRBJ2-7; no DNA is available, so the TRBD2 call from TCRdb remains unchecked. The CDR3 extends over 17 amino acids. CDR1 SQVTM and CDR2 ANQGSEA come from the germline V gene. CDR3 loop: CSVDGLAGGPSSYEQYF.

This chain joins TRBV6-2 or TRBV6-3 and TRBJ1-5; TCRdb gives TRBD1 as the D gene, but with no DNA this cannot be confirmed. Germline V gene data show CDR1 as MNHEY and CDR2 as SVGEGT. This CDR3 comprises 15 residues. CDR3 amino acids: CASSFGGLGNQPQHF.

The chain carries TRBV6-5 and TRBJ2-7; the D call from TCRdb, TRBD2, cannot be confirmed without DNA. The germline gives CDR1 MNHEY, CDR2 SVGAGI. The length of the CDR3 is 15 residues. The CDR3 region is CASREASGSTYEQYF.